This T cell receptor beta chain stems from a study of glioma-infiltrating T cells after dendritic cell vaccination. Study findings and constraints: TCR clonality showed no direct relationship with survival.

The repertoire was sequenced with immunoSEQ multiplex PCR; TCRdb's copy has only in-frame clones and lacks some. The table lists roughly 23,000 clones, 75% to 85% of them singletons, with under 40% in the top ten. About this clone: The antigen is undetermined.

Germline CDR1 is SSHAT and CDR2 is FNYEAQ (reference sequence). The CDR3 is made up of 18 amino acids. The V gene end was trimmed by 5 bases and the J gene end by 2 bases; junction bases not matched to a gene: 9. This specimen was blood, taken before dendritic cell vaccination. The J gene is TRBJ2-1, the V gene TRBV7-7; 13 nucleotides match TRBD2. This clonotype was sampled from a human donor with glioblastoma. The CDR3 is CASSLTSGRASAYNEQFF. In DNA form, the CDR3 reads TGTGCCAGCAGCCTTACTAGCGGGAGGGCCAGCGCCTACAATGAGCAGTTCTTC.